A selection of T cell receptor beta chains follows, all from one sample in a study of cytomegalovirus exposure and HLA in healthy donors. The assay was immunoSEQ multiplex PCR, and TCRdb's table has in-frame clones only and misses some. The data contain fewer than 90,000 clones, around four fifths of them singletons. Sequencing used PBMCs. The receptors were gathered from a human donor in good health. Each CDR3 is given with its conserved first and last residue. The D gene is left open where the match is weak. Clone size is shown for a subset of rows, as once, few, many or a class of expanded clone.

TRBV19,TRBD1,TRBJ1-2,.,CASSTQGARGYGYTF,TGTGCCAGTAGTACGCAGGGGGCGCGTGGCTATGGCTACACCTTC
TRBV6-1,TRBD2,TRBJ2-7,few,CASSVAGEGYEQYF,TGTGCCAGCAGTGTGGCGGGGGAGGGGTACGAGCAGTACTTC
TRBV4-1,.,TRBJ2-5,.,CASSQDQGLVNQYF,TGCGCCAGCAGCCAAGATCAGGGATTGGTGAACCAGTACTTC
TRBV28,TRBD1,TRBJ1-4,.,CASSLDRGSNEKLFF,TGTGCCAGCAGCCTAGACAGGGGGTCTAATGAAAAACTGTTTTTT
TRBV12-5,.,TRBJ2-7,.,CASGDTGTIVYEQYF,TGTGCTAGTGGTGACACCGGGACAATCGTCTACGAGCAGTACTTC
TRBV6-1,TRBD1,TRBJ1-3,.,CASSEPGQSSGNTIYF,TGTGCCAGCAGTGAACCGGGACAGAGCTCTGGAAACACCATATATTTT
TRBV28,TRBD1,TRBJ1-2,few,CASSSPRTGNGYTF,TGTGCCAGCAGCTCCCCCCGGACAGGGAATGGCTACACCTTC
TRBV20-1,.,TRBJ2-1,few,CSAAGYNEQFF,TGCAGTGCTGCGGGGTACAATGAGCAGTTCTTC
TRBV10-3,.,TRBJ2-2,.,CAMGGNTGELFF,TGTGCCATGGGAGGGAACACCGGGGAGCTGTTTTTT
TRBV21-1,.,TRBJ2-4,.,CARTGLEGKNIQYF,TGTGCCAGAACAGGGTTAGAGGGCAAAAACATTCAGTACTTC
TRBV27,.,TRBJ1-2,.,CASSRGIDYGYTF,TGTGCCAGCAGCCGAGGGATTGACTATGGCTACACCTTC
TRBV2,TRBD1,TRBJ2-7,.,CASRDRGYEQYF,TGTGCCAGCAGGGACAGGGGATACGAGCAGTACTTC
TRBV19,TRBD2,TRBJ2-1,.,CASSAPLAGGFNEQFF,TGTGCCAGTAGTGCCCCGCTAGCGGGGGGGTTCAATGAGCAGTTCTTC
TRBV4-3,TRBD1,TRBJ1-1,few,CASSQEGTGGTEAFF,TGCGCCAGCAGCCAAGAAGGAACAGGGGGTACTGAAGCTTTCTTT
TRBV19,TRBD1,TRBJ1-2,.,CASSDLGTGRAYGYTF,TGTGCCAGCAGTGACTTAGGGACAGGGAGGGCCTATGGCTACACCTTC
TRBV2,.,TRBJ1-2,once,CASSYRVGNYGYTF,TGTGCCAGCAGTTACAGGGTTGGTAACTATGGCTACACCTTC
TRBV7-2,TRBD1,TRBJ1-5,.,CASSLVVGQGEQPQHF,TGTGCCAGCAGCTTAGTAGTCGGACAGGGGGAACAGCCCCAGCATTTT
TRBV4-1,TRBD2,TRBJ2-7,.,CASSLGTSDYEQYF,TGCGCCAGCAGCCTCGGGACTAGCGACTACGAGCAGTACTTC
TRBV7-9,.,TRBJ2-5,few,CASSYDRSETQYF,TGTGCCAGCAGCTACGACAGATCAGAGACCCAGTACTTC
TRBV6-5,TRBD1,TRBJ1-3,.,CASRTQGSGNTIYF,TGTGCCAGCAGAACACAGGGGTCCGGAAACACCATATATTTT
TRBV5-1,TRBD1,TRBJ1-2,.,CASFEPGQGAYGYTF,TGCGCCAGCTTTGAACCGGGACAGGGGGCCTATGGCTACACCTTC
TRBV25-1,TRBD1,TRBJ2-7,few,CASGRDSSYEQYF,TGTGCCAGCGGCCGGGACAGCTCCTACGAGCAGTACTTC
TRBV19,TRBD2,TRBJ2-1,.,CASSRSTSGTYNEQFF,TGTGCCAGTAGTCGCTCCACTAGCGGGACTTACAATGAGCAGTTCTTC
TRBV19,TRBD2,TRBJ2-3,.,CASSIQRGDADTQYF,TGTGCCAGTAGTATCCAGCGGGGGGATGCAGATACGCAGTATTTT
TRBV30,TRBD2,TRBJ2-5,.,CAWGGGVSSTGRRETQYF,TGTGCCTGGGGAGGTGGGGTGTCTAGCACCGGGAGGAGAGAGACCCAGTACTTC
TRBV15,TRBD1,TRBJ1-1,.,CATSPGTVTEAFF,TGTGCCACCAGCCCCGGGACAGTCACTGAAGCTTTCTTT
TRBV30,.,TRBJ2-2,.,CAWSLDGDNTGELFF,TGTGCCTGGAGCCTGGACGGGGATAACACCGGGGAGCTGTTTTTT
TRBV5-1,.,TRBJ2-7,.,CASSSRPTSTDYSYEQYF,TGCGCCAGCAGCTCGCGACCAACATCGACGGACTACTCCTACGAGCAGTACTTC
TRBV2,.,TRBJ1-4,.,CASSAFGGGGEKLFF,TGTGCCAGCAGTGCGTTCGGGGGCGGGGGTGAAAAACTGTTTTTT
TRBV18,TRBD1,TRBJ1-6,few,CASSTRDRVGNNSPLHF,TGTGCCAGCTCAACCCGGGACAGGGTAGGCAATAATTCACCCCTCCACTTT
TRBV19,.,TRBJ1-3,.,CASSTGQPGNTIYF,TGTGCCAGTAGTACGGGACAACCTGGAAACACCATATATTTT
TRBV2,TRBD1,TRBJ1-6,.,CASSEGGQGSSPLHF,TGTGCCAGCAGTGAGGGGGGACAGGGATCTTCACCCCTCCACTTT
TRBV5-4,TRBD2,TRBJ2-5,.,CASSLWSSGQETQYF,TGTGCCAGCAGCTTATGGTCTAGCGGTCAAGAGACCCAGTACTTC
TRBV9,TRBD2,TRBJ2-3,once,CASGGSGGAGGDTQYF,TGTGCCAGTGGGGGGAGCGGGGGGGCCGGGGGAGATACGCAGTATTTT
TRBV7-9,.,TRBJ2-1,once,CASSAHISSYNEQFF,TGTGCCAGCAGCGCCCACATCAGCTCCTACAATGAGCAGTTCTTC
TRBV9,.,TRBJ1-6,.,CASSQKGDRSPLHF,TGTGCCAGCAGCCAGAAAGGGGATCGTTCACCCCTCCACTTT
TRBV7-9,.,TRBJ1-1,.,CASSSSRPRGSEAFF,TGTGCCAGCAGCTCATCTAGGCCTCGTGGGTCTGAAGCTTTCTTT
TRBV6-5,TRBD1,TRBJ1-6,few,CASRPAGGDSPLHF,TGTGCCAGCAGACCGGCAGGGGGCGATTCACCCCTCCACTTT
TRBV2,TRBD2,TRBJ2-3,once,CASSVSTSGESTDTQYF,TGTGCCAGCAGTGTCTCGACTAGCGGGGAAAGCACAGATACGCAGTATTTT
TRBV30,.,TRBJ1-6,.,CAWIGADSPLHF,TGTGCCTGGATAGGGGCGGATTCACCCCTCCACTTT
TRBV6-5,.,TRBJ1-2,.,CASSQRGGAGYTF,TGTGCCAGCAGTCAAAGAGGGGGAGCGGGCTACACCTTC
TRBV6-1,TRBD2,TRBJ2-1,.,CASSEGIRTGGTNEQFF,TGTGCCAGCAGTGAAGGAATCAGGACGGGGGGTACGAATGAGCAGTTCTTC
TRBV2,.,TRBJ1-5,.,CASSPGLWQPQHF,TGTGCCAGCAGTCCGGGACTTTGGCAGCCCCAGCATTTT
TRBV5-1,.,TRBJ2-3,.,CASSLGGGRTDTQYF,TGCGCCAGCAGCTTGGGCGGGGGCCGCACAGATACGCAGTATTTT
TRBV7-8,.,TRBJ1-4,.,CASSPGGSGEKLFF,TGTGCCAGCAGCCCCGGGGGGTCGGGTGAAAAACTGTTTTTT
TRBV6-6,TRBD2,TRBJ2-1,.,CASSVSTSGGPGEQFF,TGTGCCAGCAGCGTTTCTACTAGCGGGGGGCCGGGTGAGCAGTTCTTC
TRBV5-1,.,TRBJ1-1,.,CASRTGMNTEAFF,TGCGCCAGCAGGACAGGAATGAACACTGAAGCTTTCTTT
TRBV7-2,TRBD2,TRBJ2-1,.,CASSLRLAGGRDEQFF,TGTGCCAGCAGCTTAAGGCTAGCGGGGGGGCGGGATGAGCAGTTCTTC
TRBV28,.,TRBJ1-4,.,CASRASTNEKLFF,TGTGCCAGCAGAGCCTCAACTAATGAAAAACTGTTTTTT
TRBV9,.,TRBJ1-2,few,CASSTPGLSGYTF,TGTGCCAGCAGCACACCGGGTCTTAGTGGCTACACCTTC
TRBV5-1,.,TRBJ1-6,.,CASSPAGGGNSPLHF,TGCGCCAGCAGCCCCGCCGGGGGGGGAAATTCACCCCTCCACTTT
TRBV19,TRBD1,TRBJ2-2,.,CASIRTGNTGELFF,TGTGCCAGTATAAGGACAGGGAACACCGGGGAGCTGTTTTTT
TRBV6-1,TRBD2,TRBJ2-5,medium-sized,CASSELGGGPQETQYF,TGTGCCAGCAGTGAATTGGGCGGGGGGCCACAAGAGACCCAGTACTTC